This T cell receptor beta chain was found in a study of shared clonotypes between healthy human individuals. Study-level findings and limits: Sampling included only blood; tissue repertoires likely differ. The study found approximately 5% of naive CD4 clonotypes shared across a few donors.

Naive CD8 cells, CD45RO-negative and positively selected for CCR7, excluded terminally differentiated effector memory CD45RA+ cells. Donors comprised only Caucasian adults living in Nashville, Tennessee. As for this clone: No antigen is known for it.

The method was immunoSEQ multiplex PCR; TCRdb's version includes in-frame clones alone and lacks a portion of them. Of around 600,000 clones listed, approximately 96% were seen once; the top ten hold over 0.095%. V was clipped by 4 bases and J by 2 bases, with 20 bases between them. This CDR3 region has 18 residues. The germline V gene encodes CDR1 MGHRA and CDR2 YSYEKL. The sample taken for sequencing was naive CD8+ T cells sorted from blood. The clonotype originates from a woman between 25 and 40 years old in good health. This chain uses TRBV4-1 with TRBJ2-2; possible D gene TRBD2, 6 bases. CDR3 DNA sequence: TGCGCCAGCAGCCCTACCCCCGCTAGCGAACAAAACACCGGGGAGCTGTTTTTT. Amino acids: CASSPTPASEQNTGELFF.